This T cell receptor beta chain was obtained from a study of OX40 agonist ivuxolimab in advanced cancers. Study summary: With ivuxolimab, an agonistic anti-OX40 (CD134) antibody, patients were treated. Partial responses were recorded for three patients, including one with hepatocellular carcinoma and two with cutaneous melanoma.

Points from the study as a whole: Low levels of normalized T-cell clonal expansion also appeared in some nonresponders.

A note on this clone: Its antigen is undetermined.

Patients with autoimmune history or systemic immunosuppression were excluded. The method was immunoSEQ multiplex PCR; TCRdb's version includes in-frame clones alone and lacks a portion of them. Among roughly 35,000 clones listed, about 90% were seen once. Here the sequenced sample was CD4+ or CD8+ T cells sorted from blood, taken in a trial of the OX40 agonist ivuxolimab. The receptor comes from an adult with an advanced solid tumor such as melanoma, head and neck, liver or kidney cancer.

CDR3 in DNA: TGTGCCAGTAGTATAGAGGGACAGGGGGCGATCGAGCAGTACTTC. Translating it yields CASSIEGQGAIEQYF. This rearrangement joins TRBV19 to TRBJ2-7; 12 bases are a match to TRBD1. Trimming took 0 bases from V and 6 from J; bases not matched to a gene: 3. Germline CDR1 reads LNHDA; CDR2 reads SQIVND (reference sequence). The CDR3 consists of 15 residues.